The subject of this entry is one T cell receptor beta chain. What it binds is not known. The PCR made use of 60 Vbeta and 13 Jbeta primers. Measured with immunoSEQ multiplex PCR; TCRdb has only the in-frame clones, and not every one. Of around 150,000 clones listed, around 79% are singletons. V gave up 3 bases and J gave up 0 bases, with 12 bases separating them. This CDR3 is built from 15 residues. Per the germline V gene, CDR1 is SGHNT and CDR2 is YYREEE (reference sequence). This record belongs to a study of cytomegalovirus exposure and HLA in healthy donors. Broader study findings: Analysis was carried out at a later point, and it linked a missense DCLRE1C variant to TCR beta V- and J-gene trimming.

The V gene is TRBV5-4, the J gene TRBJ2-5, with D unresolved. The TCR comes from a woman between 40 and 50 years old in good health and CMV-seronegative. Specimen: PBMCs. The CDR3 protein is CASSSYSANQETQYF. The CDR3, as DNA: TGTGCCAGCAGCTCCTACTCCGCCAACCAAGAGACCCAGTACTTC. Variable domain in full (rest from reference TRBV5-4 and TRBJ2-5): ETGVTQSPTHLIKTRGQQVTLRCSSQSGHNTVSWYQQALGQGPQFIFQYYREEENGRGNFPPRFSGLQFPNYSSELNVNALELDDSALYLCASSSYSANQETQYFGPGTRLLVL.